The 4 T cell receptor beta chains listed next were all sequenced from one sample in a study of control samples from healthy donors and cancer patients. Here immunoSEQ multiplex PCR was the method, and the copy in TCRdb shows in-frame clones only, minus some. The data contain around 94,000 clones, 93% of them singletons. Sequencing was performed on blood. The source of these receptors is a woman aged 30 to 39 in good health.

Only a few counts were recorded for this clone. This rearrangement joins TRBV4-1 to TRBJ1-2; TRBD1 aligns across 8 bases. Looked up from germline, CDR1 is MGHRA and CDR2 is YSYEKL. Trimming cost V 1 base and J 5 bases; bases outside gene matches: 0. There are 13 residues in the CDR3. CDR3 DNA sequence: TGCGCCAGCAGCCAAGGACAGGGGTATGGCTACACCTTC. Translating it yields CASSQGQGYGYTF.

This clone was picked up one time. This sequence joins TRBV5-6 and TRBJ1-1; TRBD1 is a possible D gene (5 bases). The V gene lost 0 bases and the J gene lost 7 bases, with 16 bases spanning the gap. This CDR3 contains 15 residues. Germline V gene lookup returns CDR1 SGHDT and CDR2 YYEEEE. CDR3 sequence reads: CASSLEPQGRVEAFF. The CDR3, as DNA: TGTGCCAGCAGCTTGGAACCCCAGGGTAGGGTTGAAGCTTTCTTT.

V is TRBV29-1 and J is TRBJ2-1; no clear D gene. Germline CDR1 and CDR2: SQVTM and ANQGSEA. V was shortened by 6 bases and J by 6 bases, with 15 bases between the two germline ends. This CDR3 is built from 13 residues. CDR3 sequence: CSVNFPGSNEQFF. CDR3 in DNA: TGCAGCGTAAACTTCCCCGGGTCCAATGAGCAGTTCTTC.

This chain uses TRBV28 with TRBJ1-4; D not resolved. There are 10 residues in the CDR3. V was trimmed by 8 bases and J by 6 bases, leaving 4 bases between them. Germline CDR1 and CDR2: MDHEN and SYDVKM. CDR3 DNA: TGTGCCAGCGGATATGAAAAACTGTTTTTT. As protein: CASGYEKLFF.